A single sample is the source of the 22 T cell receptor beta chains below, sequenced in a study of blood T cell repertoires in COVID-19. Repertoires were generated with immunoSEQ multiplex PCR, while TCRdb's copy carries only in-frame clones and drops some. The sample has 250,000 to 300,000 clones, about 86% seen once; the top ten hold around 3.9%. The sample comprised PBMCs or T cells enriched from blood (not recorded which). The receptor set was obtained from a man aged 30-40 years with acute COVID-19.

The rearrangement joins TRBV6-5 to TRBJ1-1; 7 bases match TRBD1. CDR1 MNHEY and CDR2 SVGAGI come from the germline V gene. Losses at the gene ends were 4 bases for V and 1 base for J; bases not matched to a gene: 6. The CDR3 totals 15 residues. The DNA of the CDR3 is TGTGCCAGCAGTTTCCTGGGGACAGCGAACACTGAAGCTTTCTTT. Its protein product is CASSFLGTANTEAFF.

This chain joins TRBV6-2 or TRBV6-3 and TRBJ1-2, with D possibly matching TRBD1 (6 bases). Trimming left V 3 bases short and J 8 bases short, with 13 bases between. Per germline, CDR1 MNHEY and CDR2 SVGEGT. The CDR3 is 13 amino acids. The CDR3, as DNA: TGTGCCAGCAGTTATTCCACAGGGATGGGCTACACCTTC. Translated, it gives CASSYSTGMGYTF.

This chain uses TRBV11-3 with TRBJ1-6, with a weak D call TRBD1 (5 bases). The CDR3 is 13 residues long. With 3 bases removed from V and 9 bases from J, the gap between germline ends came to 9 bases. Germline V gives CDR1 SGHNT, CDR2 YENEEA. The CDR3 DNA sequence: TGTGCCAGCAGCTTGGACACCATTTCACCCCTCCACTTT. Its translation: CASSLDTISPLHF.

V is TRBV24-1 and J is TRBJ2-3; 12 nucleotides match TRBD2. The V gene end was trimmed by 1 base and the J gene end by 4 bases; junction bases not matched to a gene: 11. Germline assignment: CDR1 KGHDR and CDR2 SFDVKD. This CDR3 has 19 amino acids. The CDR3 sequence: CATSDFSLASGGAPDTQYF. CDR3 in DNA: TGTGCCACCAGTGATTTTAGTTTGGCTAGCGGGGGGGCCCCAGATACGCAGTATTTT.

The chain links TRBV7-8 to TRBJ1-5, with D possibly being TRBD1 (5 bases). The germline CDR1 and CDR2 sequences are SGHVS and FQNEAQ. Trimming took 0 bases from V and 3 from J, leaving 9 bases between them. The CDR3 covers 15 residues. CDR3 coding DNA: TGTGCCAGCAGCTTAGCTGGGGCCAACAATCAGCCCCAGCATTTT. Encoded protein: CASSLAGANNQPQHF.

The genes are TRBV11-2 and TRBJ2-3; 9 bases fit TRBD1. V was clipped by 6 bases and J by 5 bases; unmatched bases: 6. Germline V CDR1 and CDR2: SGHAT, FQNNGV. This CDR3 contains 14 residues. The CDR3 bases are TGTGCCAGCAGTGAAACAGGGGGCGTAGATACGCAGTATTTT. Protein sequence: CASSETGGVDTQYF.

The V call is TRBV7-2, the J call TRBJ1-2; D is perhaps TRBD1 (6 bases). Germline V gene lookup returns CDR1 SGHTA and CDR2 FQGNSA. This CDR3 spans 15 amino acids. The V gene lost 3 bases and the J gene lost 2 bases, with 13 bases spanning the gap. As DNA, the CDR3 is TGTGCCAGCAGCTTCACCCGGGACAAGAACTATGGCTACACCTTC. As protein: CASSFTRDKNYGYTF.

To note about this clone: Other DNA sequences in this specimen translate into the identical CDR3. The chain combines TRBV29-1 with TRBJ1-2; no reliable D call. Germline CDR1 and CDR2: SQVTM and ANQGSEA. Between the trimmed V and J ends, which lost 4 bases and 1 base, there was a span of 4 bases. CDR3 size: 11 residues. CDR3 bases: TGCAGCGTTGGTAGTAACTATGGCTACACCTTC. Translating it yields CSVGSNYGYTF.

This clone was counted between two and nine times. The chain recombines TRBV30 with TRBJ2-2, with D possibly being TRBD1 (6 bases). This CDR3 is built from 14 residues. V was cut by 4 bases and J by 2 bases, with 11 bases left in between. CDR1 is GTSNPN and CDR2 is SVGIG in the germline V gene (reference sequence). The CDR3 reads CAWTGTTNTGELFF. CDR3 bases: TGTGCCTGGACCGGGACAACCAACACCGGGGAGCTGTTTTTT.

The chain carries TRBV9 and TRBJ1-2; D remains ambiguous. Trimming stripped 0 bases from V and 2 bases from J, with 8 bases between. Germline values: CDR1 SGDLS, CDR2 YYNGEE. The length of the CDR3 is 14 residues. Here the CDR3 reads CASSVAGTNYGYTF. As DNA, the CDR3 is TGTGCCAGCAGCGTAGCTGGCACAAACTATGGCTACACCTTC.

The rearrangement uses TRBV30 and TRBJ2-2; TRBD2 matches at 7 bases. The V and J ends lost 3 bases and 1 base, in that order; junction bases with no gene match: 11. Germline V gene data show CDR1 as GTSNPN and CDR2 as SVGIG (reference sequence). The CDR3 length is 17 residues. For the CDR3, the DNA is TGTGCCTGGAGCGAACCTTCTGCGGGGGTGAACACCGGGGAGCTGTTTTTT. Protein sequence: CAWSEPSAGVNTGELFF.

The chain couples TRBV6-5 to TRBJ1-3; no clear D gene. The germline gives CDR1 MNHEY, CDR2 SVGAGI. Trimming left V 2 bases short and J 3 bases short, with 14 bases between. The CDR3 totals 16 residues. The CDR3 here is CASSYKTARGGNTIYF. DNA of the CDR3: TGTGCCAGCAGTTACAAAACTGCCCGCGGTGGAAACACCATATATTTT.

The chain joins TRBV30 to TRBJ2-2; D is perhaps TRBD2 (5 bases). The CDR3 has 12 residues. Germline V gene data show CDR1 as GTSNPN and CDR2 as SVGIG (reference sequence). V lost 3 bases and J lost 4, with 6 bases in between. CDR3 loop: CAWRDFTGELFF. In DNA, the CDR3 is TGTGCCTGGAGGGACTTCACCGGGGAGCTGTTTTTT.

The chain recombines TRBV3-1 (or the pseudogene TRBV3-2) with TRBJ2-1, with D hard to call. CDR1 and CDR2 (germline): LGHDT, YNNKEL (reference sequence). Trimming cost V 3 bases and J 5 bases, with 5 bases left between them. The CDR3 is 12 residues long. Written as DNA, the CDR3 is TGTGCCAGCAGCCAGAACAACAATGAGCAGTTCTTC. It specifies CASSQNNNEQFF.

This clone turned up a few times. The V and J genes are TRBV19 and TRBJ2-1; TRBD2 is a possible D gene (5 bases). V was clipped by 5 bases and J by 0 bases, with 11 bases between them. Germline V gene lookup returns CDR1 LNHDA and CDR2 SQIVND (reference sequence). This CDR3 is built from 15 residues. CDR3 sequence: CASSLGRGSYNEQFF. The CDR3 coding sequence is TGTGCCAGTAGTCTAGGACGGGGCTCCTACAATGAGCAGTTCTTC.

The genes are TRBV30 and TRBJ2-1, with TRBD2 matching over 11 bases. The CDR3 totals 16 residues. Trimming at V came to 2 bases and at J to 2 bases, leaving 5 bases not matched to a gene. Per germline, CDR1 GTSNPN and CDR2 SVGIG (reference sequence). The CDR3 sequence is CAWSPPLAGAYNEQFF. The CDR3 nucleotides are TGTGCCTGGAGTCCCCCACTAGCGGGAGCCTACAATGAGCAGTTCTTC.

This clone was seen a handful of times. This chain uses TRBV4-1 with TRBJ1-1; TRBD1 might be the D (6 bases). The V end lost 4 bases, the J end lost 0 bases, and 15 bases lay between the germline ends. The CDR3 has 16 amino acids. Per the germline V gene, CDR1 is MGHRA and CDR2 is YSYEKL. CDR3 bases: TGCGCCAGCAGCCTCTCGGTCGGGACAATGAACACTGAAGCTTTCTTT. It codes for CASSLSVGTMNTEAFF.

CDR3 sequence: CARWGQLTQPQHF. CDR3 bases: TGCGCCAGATGGGGACAGCTAACTCAGCCCCAGCATTTT. The chain joins TRBV10-2 to TRBJ1-5; 7 bases match TRBD1. Germline V gene lookup returns CDR1 WSHSY and CDR2 SAAADI. Trimming at V came to 9 bases and at J to 6 bases, leaving 8 bases not matched to a gene. This CDR3 has 13 residues.

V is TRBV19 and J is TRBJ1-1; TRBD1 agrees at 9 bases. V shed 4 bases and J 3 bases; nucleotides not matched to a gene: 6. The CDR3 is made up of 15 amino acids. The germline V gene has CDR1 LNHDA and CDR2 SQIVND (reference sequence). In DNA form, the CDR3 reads TGTGCCAGTAGTACGGGACAGGGTTCGGACACTGAAGCTTTCTTT. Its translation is CASSTGQGSDTEAFF.

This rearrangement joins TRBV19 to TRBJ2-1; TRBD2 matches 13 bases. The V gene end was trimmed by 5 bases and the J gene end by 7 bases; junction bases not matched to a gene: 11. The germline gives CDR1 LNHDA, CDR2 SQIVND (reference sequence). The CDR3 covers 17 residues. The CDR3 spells CASSSWTSGGPRNEQFF. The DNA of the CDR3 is TGTGCCAGTAGTTCCTGGACTAGCGGGGGACCTAGGAATGAGCAGTTCTTC.

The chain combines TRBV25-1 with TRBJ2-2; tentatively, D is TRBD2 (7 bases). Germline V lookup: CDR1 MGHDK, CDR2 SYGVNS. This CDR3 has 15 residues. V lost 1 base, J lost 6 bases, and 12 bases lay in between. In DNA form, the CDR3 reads TGTGCCAGCAGTGAATGGGAGGGGGACGCCGGGGAGCTGTTTTTT. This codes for CASSEWEGDAGELFF.

This CDR3 is CASSFSTAQGNEQFF. The DNA of the CDR3 is TGCGCCAGCAGCTTTTCAACCGCACAGGGCAATGAGCAGTTCTTC. The chain links TRBV5-1 to TRBJ2-1; perhaps TRBD1 as D (6 bases). Trimming took off 2 bases at V and 6 bases at J, with 15 bases between the two ends. The CDR3 has 15 residues. Per germline, CDR1 SGHRS and CDR2 YFSETQ. Filled out from reference TRBV5-1 and TRBJ2-1, the complete variable domain reads KAGVTQTPRYLIKTRGQQVTLSCSPISGHRSVSWYQQTPGQGLQFLFEYFSETQRNKGNFPGRFSGRQFSNSRSEMNVSTLELGDSALYLCASSFSTAQGNEQFFGPGTRLTVL.